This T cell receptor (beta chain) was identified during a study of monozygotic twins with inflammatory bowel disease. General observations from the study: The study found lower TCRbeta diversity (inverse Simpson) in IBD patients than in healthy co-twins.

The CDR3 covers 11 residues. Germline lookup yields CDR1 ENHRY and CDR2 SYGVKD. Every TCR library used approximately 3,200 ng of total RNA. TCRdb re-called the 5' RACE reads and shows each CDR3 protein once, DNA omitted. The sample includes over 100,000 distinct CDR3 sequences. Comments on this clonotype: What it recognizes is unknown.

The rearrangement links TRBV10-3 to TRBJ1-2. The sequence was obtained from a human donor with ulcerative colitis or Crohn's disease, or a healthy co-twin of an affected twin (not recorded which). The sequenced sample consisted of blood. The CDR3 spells CAIMRGHGYTF.